The 31 T cell receptor beta chains below were found in one sample sequenced in a study of CD4 T cells in relation to SARS-CoV-2 and coronaviruses. Measured with immunoSEQ multiplex PCR; TCRdb has only the in-frame clones, and not every one. The sample carries around 62,000 clones, approximately 94% recorded once. Unexposed donor CD4+ T cells date from about 2011-2018, before the COVID-19 pandemic. Material for sequencing was naive CD4+ T cells from PBMCs. The subset: naive CD4+ T cells isolated by negative enrichment. The origin of the receptors is a human donor in good health.

This sequence joins TRBV28 and TRBJ1-4; 7 bases match TRBD1. The J segment lost 0 bases and the V segment lost 2 bases, leaving 0 bases of the junction unmatched. From germline, CDR1 is MDHEN and CDR2 SYDVKM. The CDR3 is 15 residues long. The CDR3 DNA follows: TGTGCCAGCAGTTTAGACAGGGCAACTAATGAAAAACTGTTTTTT. This gives the protein CASSLDRATNEKLFF. Combining the CDR3 with reference TRBV28 and TRBJ1-4 gives the whole variable domain DVKVTQSSRYLVKRTGEKVFLECVQDMDHENMFWYRQDPGLGLRLIYFSYDVKMKEKGDIPEGYSVSREKKERFSLILESASTNQTSMYLCASSLDRATNEKLFFGSGTQLSVL.

This chain connects TRBV19 to TRBJ2-2, with TRBD2 matching 8 bases. The V segment lost 8 bases and the J segment 6 bases; nucleotides outside the gene matches: 11. Germline V lookup: CDR1 LNHDA, CDR2 SQIVND (reference sequence). The CDR3 is 15 amino acids. CDR3 loop: CASRAGGGRPGELFF. The CDR3 bases are TGTGCCAGTCGGGCGGGGGGAGGAAGGCCCGGGGAGCTGTTTTTT. Combining the CDR3 with reference TRBV19 and TRBJ2-2 gives the whole variable domain DGGITQSPKYLFRKEGQNVTLSCEQNLNHDAMYWYRQDPGQGLRLIYYSQIVNDFQKGDIAEGYSVSREKKESFPLTVTSAQKNPTAFYLCASRAGGGRPGELFFGEGSRLTVL.

The rearrangement uses TRBV6-2 or TRBV6-3 and TRBJ2-7; D is possibly TRBD2 (6 bases). V lost 5 bases and J lost 2, with 16 bases in between. The CDR3 totals 15 residues. The germline CDR1 and CDR2 sequences are MNHEY and SVGEGT. CDR3: CASSQRLGQTYEQYF. DNA of the CDR3: TGTGCCAGCAGTCAAAGACTAGGACAAACCTACGAGCAGTACTTC.

This rearrangement joins TRBV14 to TRBJ2-2; TRBD2 aligns across 7 bases. After removal of 0 bases from V and 3 bases from J, the junction contained 7 bases not matched to a gene. This CDR3 region has 17 residues. Germline V CDR1 and CDR2: SGHDN, FVKESK. CDR3 sequence: CASSQDGEGLYTGELFF. In nucleotides, the CDR3 is TGTGCCAGCAGCCAAGACGGGGAGGGCCTTTACACCGGGGAGCTGTTTTTT. Full variable domain (rest looked up from reference TRBV14 and TRBJ2-2): EAGVTQFPSHSVIEKGQTVTLRCDPISGHDNLYWYRRVMGKEIKFLLHFVKESKQDESGMPNNRFLAERTGGTYSTLKVQPAELEDSGVYFCASSQDGEGLYTGELFFGEGSRLTVL.

The chain has TRBV9 and TRBJ1-2; 11 bases fit TRBD1. Germline loops: CDR1 SGDLS, CDR2 YYNGEE. This CDR3 is 15 amino acids long. Losses at the gene ends were 3 bases for V and 7 bases for J; bases not matched to a gene: 8. CDR3 residues: CASSDIRGQGGGYTF. Here the CDR3 DNA reads TGTGCCAGCAGCGATATACGGGGACAGGGGGGTGGCTACACCTTC.

The chain is built from TRBV15 and TRBJ2-7; either TRBD1 or TRBD2 may supply D (5 bases each). The CDR3 spans 15 residues. V lost 7 bases and J lost 1, with 17 bases in between. Looked up from germline, CDR1 is LNHNV and CDR2 is YYDKDF (reference sequence). CDR3: CATTTWGSGSYEQYF. The CDR3 DNA sequence: TGTGCCACCACAACCTGGGGGAGTGGTTCCTACGAGCAGTACTTC.

The chain is built from TRBV30 and TRBJ2-2; 11 positions match TRBD1. CDR1 GTSNPN and CDR2 SVGIG come from the germline V gene (reference sequence). The CDR3 sequence is 14 residues long. V lost 5 bases, J lost 7 bases, and 6 bases stayed unmatched. In nucleotides, the CDR3 is TGTGCCTGGGGGAAGGGACAGGGGGGCGGGGAGCTGTTTTTT. It translates to CAWGKGQGGGELFF. Full variable domain (remainder filled in from reference TRBV30 and TRBJ2-2): SQTIHQWPATLVQPVGSPLSLECTVEGTSNPNLYWYRQAAGRGLQLLFYSVGIGQISSEVPQNLSASRPQDRQFILSSKKLLLSDSGFYLCAWGKGQGGGELFFGEGSRLTVL.

This chain uses TRBV7-9 with TRBJ2-2; TRBD1 matches at 7 bases. V was pared by 1 base and J by 1 base, with 3 bases of the junction left unmatched. There are 16 residues in the CDR3. Germline CDR1 SEHNR, CDR2 FQNEAQ (reference sequence). The CDR3 region is CASSLGTGRNTGELFF. The CDR3 DNA reads TGTGCCAGCAGCTTAGGGACAGGAAGGAACACCGGGGAGCTGTTTTTT. The full variable domain, in which reference TRBV7-9 and TRBJ2-2 provide the parts outside the CDR3, is DTGVSQNPRHKITKRGQNVTFRCDPISEHNRLYWYRQTLGQGPEFLTYFQNEAQLEKSRLLSDRFSAERPKGSFSTLEIQRTEQGDSAMYLCASSLGTGRNTGELFFGEGSRLTVL.

The chain employs TRBV18 and TRBJ2-7, with TRBD1 matching 7 bases. In germline, CDR1 is KGHSH, CDR2 LQKENI. The CDR3 is 14 amino acids. After removal of 6 bases from V and 2 bases from J, the junction contained 7 bases not matched to a gene. The DNA for the CDR3 is TGTGCCAGCTCCCAAGTTGACAGGGCCTACGAGCAGTACTTC. This codes for CASSQVDRAYEQYF.

V usage is TRBV5-4 and J usage is TRBJ1-6, with 8 positions matching TRBD1. Trimming at V came to 3 bases and at J to 10 bases, leaving 15 bases not matched to a gene. The germline gives CDR1 SGHNT, CDR2 YYREEE (reference sequence). The CDR3 has 17 amino acids. The CDR3 coding sequence is TGTGCCAGCAGCTCCGGGACAGGAATCCGCCCCCGGTCACCCCTCCACTTT. It translates to CASSSGTGIRPRSPLHF.

The chain is built from TRBV11-2 and TRBJ2-5; a weak D match, TRBD1 (5 bases). The V gene lost 1 base and the J gene lost 5 bases, with 11 bases spanning the gap. CDR1 and CDR2 from the germline V gene are SGHAT and FQNNGV. The CDR3 is 14 amino acids. For the CDR3, the DNA is TGTGCCAGCAGCTTAGGACCCAGGGCGGAGACCCAGTACTTC. It translates to CASSLGPRAETQYF.

The rearrangement links TRBV5-1 to TRBJ1-5, with TRBD1 matching over 9 bases. CDR3 length equals 15 residues. V lost 0 bases to trimming and J lost 7 bases; unmatched junction nucleotides: 5. From germline, CDR1 is SGHRS and CDR2 YFSETQ. This CDR3 is CASSLGTGVQQPQHF. CDR3 coding DNA: TGCGCCAGCAGCTTGGGGACAGGGGTCCAGCAGCCCCAGCATTTT. Supplemented by reference TRBV5-1 and TRBJ1-5, the full variable domain reads KAGVTQTPRYLIKTRGQQVTLSCSPISGHRSVSWYQQTPGQGLQFLFEYFSETQRNKGNFPGRFSGRQFSNSRSEMNVSTLELGDSALYLCASSLGTGVQQPQHFGDGTRLSIL.

This rearrangement joins TRBV2 to TRBJ1-2, with 8 nucleotides matching TRBD1. V shed 4 bases, J shed 4 bases, and the junction held 5 bases outside the gene matches. CDR1 SNHLY and CDR2 FYNNEI come from the germline V gene. The CDR3 runs 14 residues. The CDR3 sequence: CASSVGQATYGYTF. The CDR3 bases are TGTGCCAGCAGTGTGGGACAGGCCACCTATGGCTACACCTTC.

The chain recombines TRBV11-2 with TRBJ2-7; D is undetermined. CDR3 size: 12 residues. CDR1 SGHAT and CDR2 FQNNGV come from the germline V gene. V lost 1 base and J lost 6, with 7 bases in between. The CDR3 spells CASSLVGSEQYF. CDR3 bases: TGTGCCAGCAGCTTAGTCGGATCCGAGCAGTACTTC.

This chain uses TRBV18 with TRBJ2-7, with D perhaps matching TRBD1 (7 bases). V was shortened by 6 bases and J by 7 bases, with 10 bases between the two germline ends. The CDR3 runs to 11 residues. Per germline, CDR1 KGHSH and CDR2 LQKENI. The CDR3 loop is CASSQGGEQYF. CDR3 nucleotides: TGTGCCAGCTCTCAGGGGGGAGAGCAGTACTTC.

The rearrangement uses TRBV19 and TRBJ1-1, with TRBD1 identical over 10 bases. The trim removed 6 bases at V and 0 bases at J, leaving 1 base unmatched. The CDR3 runs 14 residues. CDR1 is LNHDA, CDR2 SQIVND, per germline (reference sequence). DNA for the CDR3: TGTGCCAGTAGGGACAGGGGGGTGAACACTGAAGCTTTCTTT. Its translation: CASRDRGVNTEAFF.

The chain employs TRBV24-1 and TRBJ2-3; TRBD2 agrees at 8 bases. Trimming removed 2 bases from V and 4 bases from J; junction bases left unmatched: 4. Germline V gene data show CDR1 as KGHDR and CDR2 as SFDVKD. The CDR3 is made up of 15 amino acids. CDR3 in amino acids: CATSDSGLVSDTQYF. The CDR3 region has the DNA TGTGCCACCAGTGATTCGGGACTAGTCTCAGATACGCAGTATTTT.

The gene calls are TRBV20-1 and TRBJ2-1, with D perhaps TRBD2 (6 bases). The ends were cut back, 3 bases at V and 9 bases at J, with 21 bases in the middle. The CDR3 is 15 amino acids. Per the germline V gene, CDR1 is DFQATT and CDR2 is SNEGSKA (reference sequence). The DNA for the CDR3 is TGCAGTGCTAGTACTCAGCGGACTAACGGGGCTGAGCAGTTCTTC. Translated: CSASTQRTNGAEQFF.

The chain is built from TRBV27 and TRBJ1-1; 9 nucleotides align to TRBD1. V lost 5 bases and J lost 7; bases outside the gene matches: 11. Germline V CDR1 and CDR2: MNHEY, SMNVEV (reference sequence). The CDR3 contains 15 residues. CDR3: CASSASGTGRNEAFF. The CDR3 bases are TGTGCCAGCAGTGCATCCGGGACAGGGAGGAATGAAGCTTTCTTT.

This clone was seen just once. The rearrangement joins TRBV5-4 to TRBJ1-6; D is unclear. Trimming shortened V by 4 bases and J by 6 bases, and 11 bases separated the two germline ends. Per germline, CDR1 SGHNT and CDR2 YYREEE (reference sequence). This CDR3 spans 14 amino acids. CDR3 nucleotides: TGTGCCAGCAGCAAGGACCTGGGTAATTCACCCCTCCACTTT. Its protein is CASSKDLGNSPLHF.

For the CDR3, the DNA is TGCAGTGCTACCGGCACCTACGAGCAGTACTTC. It codes for CSATGTYEQYF. The V call is TRBV20-1, the J call TRBJ2-7; no definite D call. Germline V CDR1 and CDR2: DFQATT, SNEGSKA (reference sequence). The CDR3 has 11 amino acids. Trimming removed 4 bases at V and 2 bases at J, with 6 bases between.

The chain combines TRBV6-5 with TRBJ2-5, with D tentatively TRBD1 (6 bases). This CDR3 region has 15 residues. The V end was cut by 4 bases, the J end by 2 bases, with 14 bases between. Germline V CDR1 and CDR2: MNHEY, SVGAGI. The CDR3 DNA is TGTGCCAGCAGTTCCCTCGGCAGGGGACAAGAGACCCAGTACTTC. Translating gives CASSSLGRGQETQYF.

The chain joins TRBV6-5 to TRBJ1-6, with TRBD1 as a possible D gene (5 bases). V was clipped by 2 bases and J by 9 bases, with 11 bases between them. Germline V lookup: CDR1 MNHEY, CDR2 SVGAGI. The CDR3 is made up of 14 amino acids. The CDR3 DNA reads TGTGCCAGCAGTTACAGGGACGATGGTTCACCCCTCCACTTT. This gives the protein CASSYRDDGSPLHF.

This clone was counted a single time. The V and J genes are TRBV6-1 and TRBJ2-7; 8 bases are shared with TRBD2. V lost 1 base, J lost 0 bases, and 14 bases stayed unmatched. The CDR3 contains 19 residues. CDR1 MNHNS and CDR2 SASEGT come from the germline V gene. The CDR3 bases are TGTGCCAGCAGTGAAGAACTAGCGGCAATCCGCCTCAGCTCCTACGAGCAGTACTTC. This translates into CASSEELAAIRLSSYEQYF.

The rearrangement joins TRBV6-2 or TRBV6-3 to TRBJ2-7, with D unclear. V was shortened by 3 bases and J by 0 bases, with 9 bases between the two germline ends. The length of the CDR3 is 14 residues. Germline V gene sequence: CDR1 MNHEY, CDR2 SVGEGT. DNA for the CDR3: TGTGCCAGCAGTTATGGGCAGTACTCCTACGAGCAGTACTTC. It yields the protein CASSYGQYSYEQYF.

The CDR3 nucleotides read TGTGCCAGCGGAGGACGGGACTCCGGGCAAGAGACCCAGTACTTC. It specifies CASGGRDSGQETQYF. The chain carries TRBV6-6 and TRBJ2-5; TRBD2 might be the D (6 bases). This CDR3 comprises 15 residues. Germline CDR1 MNHNY, CDR2 SVGAGI (reference sequence). The V end was cut by 8 bases, the J end by 2 bases, with 18 bases between.

The J gene is TRBJ2-1, the V gene TRBV5-1, with TRBD2 matching 10 bases. Looked up from germline, CDR1 is SGHRS and CDR2 is YFSETQ. The CDR3 consists of 15 residues. V lost 4 bases and J lost 3; bases outside the gene matches: 4. CDR3 sequence reads: CASSELAGLYNEQFF. In DNA form, the CDR3 reads TGCGCCAGCAGCGAACTAGCGGGACTCTACAATGAGCAGTTCTTC.

This chain uses TRBV2 with TRBJ2-1, with D possibly matching TRBD2 (5 bases). The germline V gene encodes CDR1 SNHLY and CDR2 FYNNEI. The CDR3 contains 15 residues. Trimming shortened V by 2 bases and J by 6 bases, and 14 bases separated the two germline ends. The CDR3 DNA follows: TGTGCCAGCAGTGAAATTTTGGCGGGTGTCAATGAGCAGTTCTTC. This encodes CASSEILAGVNEQFF.

V and J are TRBV25-1 and TRBJ1-1; TRBD1 might be the D (5 bases). V lost 4 bases and J lost 4, with 13 bases in between. Germline V lookup: CDR1 MGHDK, CDR2 SYGVNS. This CDR3 has 14 amino acids. The CDR3 DNA sequence: TGTGCCAGCAGTGCTTGGGGACGGATCACTGAAGCTTTCTTT. Translation: CASSAWGRITEAFF.

The chain employs TRBV7-2 and TRBJ1-5; no clear D. CDR1 SGHTA and CDR2 FQGNSA come from the germline V gene. V shed 4 bases and J shed 2 bases, with 9 bases lying between them. The CDR3 is made up of 14 amino acids. CDR3 bases: TGTGCCAGCAGCTCCCGGCGGGGCAATCAGCCCCAGCATTTT. Protein: CASSSRRGNQPQHF.

The chain joins TRBV7-3 to TRBJ1-1, with TRBD1 matching over 7 bases. Germline CDR1 SGHTA, CDR2 FQGTGA. The CDR3 runs to 13 residues. Trimming cost V 5 bases and J 6 bases; bases outside gene matches: 6. Here the CDR3 reads CASSRQGGAEAFF. CDR3 DNA: TGTGCCAGCAGCAGACAGGGAGGCGCTGAAGCTTTCTTT.